This TCR beta chain comes out of a study of response to subunit inactivated influenza vaccine. CDR1 and CDR2 (germline): LGHNA, YSLEER. The CDR3 consists of 15 residues. Trimming took 4 bases from V and 1 from J; bases not matched to a gene: 6. This clonotype has just a few counts. From the RT-PCR reads, TCRdb called clonotypes with MiXCR, one entry per CDR3 protein. The data hold some 500,000 distinct CDR3 sequences, with roughly 27% observed a single time. The source was CD4+ T cells sorted from PBMCs, collected 5 days after vaccination. The sequence came from a man aged 50-60 years who received an inactivated influenza vaccine. V and J are TRBV4-3 and TRBJ1-2, with 7 bases identical to TRBD1. As DNA, the CDR3 is TGCGCCAGCAGCCCCTACCAGGGGGATAACTATGGCTACACCTTC. Amino acids: CASSPYQGDNYGYTF.